This TCR beta chain originates from a study of blood T cell repertoires in COVID-19. Study background: Whether acute or convalescent, the COVID-19 samples came from the United States, Italy and Spain. PBMCs, B-cell-depleted T cells, or T cells were the source of the cDNA or gDNA that made up the material.

This CDR3 has 17 amino acids. CDR1 is MGHRA, CDR2 YSYEKL, per germline. V was trimmed by 2 bases and J by 4 bases, leaving 20 bases between them. Per the authors' pipeline: Estimates of nucleated cell counts were drawn from the amplification of reference gene primers. Clones were sequenced by immunoSEQ multiplex PCR, and TCRdb holds only the in-frame ones, with some missing. D and trimming come from the DNA, and the V and J calls and clone size come from that table. This repertoire shows 60,000 to 70,000 clones, roughly 82% found once; its top ten account for under 8%. The V and J genes are TRBV4-1 and TRBJ1-1; D may be TRBD1 (5 bases). The source of this sequence is a man aged 55 to 70 with acute or convalescent COVID-19. The source material was peripheral blood. CDR3 DNA: TGCGCCAGCAGCCAACTAAGGGCCACCTCGGGGGGCACTGAAGCTTTCTTT. It yields the protein CASSQLRATSGGTEAFF.